The 30 T cell receptor beta chains presented below share a single source sample, sequenced in a study of glioma-infiltrating T cells. The iRepertoire nested amplicon-rescue multiplex PCR amplified TCR alpha and beta CDR3s from RNA. Using its own MiXCR run on the multiplex PCR reads, TCRdb lists one record per CDR3 protein. The sample consists of about 130,000 distinct CDR3 sequences, around 25% of them appearing once. Sequenced material: glioma tissue, nonneoplastic brain tissue, or PBMCs (not recorded which). These receptors were obtained from a human donor with low-grade glioma or glioblastoma, undergoing nonglioma brain surgery, or in good health (not recorded which).

Notes on this clonotype: This may stem from a read error, because a much larger clone lies one nucleotide away. The rearrangement links TRBV6-2 or TRBV6-3 to TRBJ1-1; TRBD1 matches at 9 bases. From germline, CDR1 is MNHEY and CDR2 SVGEGT. This CDR3 spans 11 amino acids. V lost 6 bases, J lost 10 bases, and 3 bases stayed unmatched. The CDR3 coding sequence is TGTGCCAGCAGAAGGGGACAGGGAGCTTTCTTT. This encodes CASRRGQGAFF.

This clonotype was observed many times. This rearrangement joins TRBV4-1 to TRBJ1-5; tentative D call: TRBD1 (5 bases). The CDR3 is 15 residues long. Germline assignment: CDR1 MGHRA and CDR2 YSYEKL. V was cut by 6 bases and J by 7 bases, with 19 bases left in between. The CDR3 loop reads CASRKGQGGRQPQHF. In DNA, the CDR3 is TGCGCCAGCAGGAAGGGGCAGGGAGGAAGGCAGCCCCAGCATTTT.

A few counts support this clonotype. This chain joins TRBV6-1 and TRBJ1-5, with 9 positions matching TRBD1. Germline CDR1 reads MNHNS; CDR2 reads SASEGT. The CDR3 covers 14 residues. Germline trimming cut 5 bases from V and 6 bases from J; bases unmatched to any gene: 5. The CDR3 loop is CASSSGTGSQPQHF. The CDR3 nucleotides read TGTGCCAGCAGTTCCGGGACAGGGAGTCAGCCCCAGCATTTT.

In the case of this clonotype: The germline gene is not matched at one end of the junction; a read error may be the cause. The J gene is TRBJ1-2, the V gene TRBV12-3 or TRBV12-4; 9 positions match TRBD1. The CDR3 has 16 amino acids. CDR3 sequence reads: CASSLTGGNGDYGYAF. The CDR3 DNA reads TGTGCCAGCAGTTTGACAGGGGGAAACGGAGACTATGGCTACGCCTTC.

This clonotype showed up just a few times. The chain couples TRBV18 to TRBJ1-2; TRBD1 matches 8 bases. With V trimmed by 3 bases and J by 1 base, 4 bases remained unmatched. CDR1 is KGHSH and CDR2 is LQKENI in the germline V gene. The CDR3 extends over 15 amino acids. The CDR3 coding sequence is TGTGCCAGCTCACCCGACAGGGGAAATAACTATGGCTACACCTTC. It encodes CASSPDRGNNYGYTF. The full variable domain, with the rest looked up from reference TRBV18 and TRBJ1-2, is NAGVMQNPRHLVRRRGQEARLRCSPMKGHSHVYWYRQLPEEGLKFMVYLQKENIIDESGMPKERFSAEFPKEGPSILRIQQVVRGDSAAYFCASSPDRGNNYGYTFGSGTRLTVV.

The rearrangement uses TRBV6-1 and TRBJ2-7; 8 positions agree with TRBD1. This CDR3 contains 14 residues. Germline V gene sequence: CDR1 MNHNS, CDR2 SASEGT. With 2 bases clipped from V and 4 bases from J, the junction kept 4 bases outside the gene matches. The CDR3 here is CASSERQGAYEQYV. DNA for the CDR3: TGTGCCAGCAGTGAAAGGCAGGGGGCTTACGAGCAGTACGTC.

V and J are TRBV5-4 and TRBJ2-3; D not resolved. CDR3 length: 15 residues. Trimming removed 1 base from V and 3 bases from J, with 12 bases in between. The V gene's germline CDR1 is SGHNT and CDR2 YYREEE (reference sequence). The CDR3 region is CASSLRFPQTDTQYF. In DNA form, the CDR3 reads TGTGCCAGCAGCTTGAGGTTCCCACAGACAGATACGCAGTATTTT.

The chain couples TRBV19 to TRBJ1-1; D ambiguous. Trimming removed 3 bases at V and 5 bases at J, with 13 bases between. This CDR3 spans 14 amino acids. The germline CDR1 and CDR2 sequences are LNHDA and SQIVND (reference sequence). The CDR3 nucleotides are TGTGCCAGTAGTATCCCAGCGACGGAGACTGAAGCTTTCTTT. Its protein product is CASSIPATETEAFF.

The chain has TRBV20-1 and TRBJ2-5, with a possible D match to TRBD1 (5 bases). V was cut by 7 bases and J by 4 bases, with 13 bases left in between. Germline V gives CDR1 DFQATT, CDR2 SNEGSKA (reference sequence). CDR3 length: 12 residues. This chain's CDR3 is CSVSGRRETQYF. CDR3 nucleotides: TGCAGTGTATCAGGGCGACGAGAGACCCAGTACTTC.

The table lists this clonotype with many counts. J is TRBJ2-1 and V is TRBV4-1, with D tentatively TRBD1 or TRBD2 (5 bases each). Trimming removed 0 bases from V and 7 bases from J, with 10 bases in between. The length of the CDR3 is 14 residues. Germline CDR1 MGHRA, CDR2 YSYEKL. In DNA, the CDR3 is TGCGCCAGCAGCCAAGAGGGGACGCGGAATGAGCAGTTCTTC. This sequence encodes CASSQEGTRNEQFF.

This chain connects TRBV29-1 to TRBJ1-3, with D maybe TRBD1 (5 bases). V was clipped by 5 bases and J by 3 bases, with 8 bases between them. The CDR3 length is 12 residues. The germline CDR1 and CDR2 sequences are SQVTM and ANQGSEA. Here the CDR3 DNA reads TGCAGCGTTCAAGGGGATGGAAACACCATATATTTT. It is translated as CSVQGDGNTIYF. The variable domain in full, with the rest retrieved from reference TRBV29-1 and TRBJ1-3, is SAVISQKPSRDICQRGTSLTIQCQVDSQVTMMFWYRQQPGQSLTLIATANQGSEATYESGFVIDKFPISRPNLTFSTLTVSNMSPEDSSIYLCSVQGDGNTIYFGEGSWLTVV.

The rearrangement uses TRBV24-1 and TRBJ2-1; 7 bases are a match to TRBD2. CDR1 and CDR2 (germline): KGHDR, SFDVKD. V gave up 4 bases and J gave up 6 bases; unmatched junction bases: 11. The CDR3 length is 16 residues. CDR3 nucleotides: TGTGCCACCAGTGAGTCCGGGTCACAGCGGGGCAATGAGCAGTTCTTC. Its protein is CATSESGSQRGNEQFF.

This clonotype was observed many times. The DNA for the CDR3 is TGCGCCAGCAGCCAGACTAGCGGACAGGGGAGGCCCAGCACAGATACGCAGTATTTT. It encodes CASSQTSGQGRPSTDTQYF. V gene TRBV4-1 combines with J gene TRBJ2-3, with D possibly being TRBD1 or TRBD2 (9 bases each). This CDR3 region has 19 residues. Germline-derived CDR1 and CDR2 are MGHRA and YSYEKL. Deletions cut 3 bases from V and 0 bases from J, with 22 bases between.

V usage is TRBV12-3 or TRBV12-4 and J usage is TRBJ2-3; TRBD1 or TRBD2 may be the D gene (6 bases each). Trimming pared 6 bases from V and 4 bases from J, leaving 17 bases between. The CDR3 consists of 15 residues. The CDR3 DNA reads as TGTGCCAGCAGATGGGGGGCGATGGTCGCAGATACGCAGTATTTT. Translating it yields CASRWGAMVADTQYF.

In its sample, this clonotype was seen once. The genes are TRBV15 and TRBJ2-5, with TRBD2 as a possible D gene (6 bases). The CDR3 is made up of 12 amino acids. Germline V lookup: CDR1 LNHNV, CDR2 YYDKDF (reference sequence). The ends were cut back, 10 bases at V and 2 bases at J, with 11 bases in the middle. The CDR3 nucleotides are TGTGCCAGCAACCGGGGGCAAGAGACCCAGTACTTC. This codes for CASNRGQETQYF.

This clonotype was detected many times. The chain recombines TRBV24-1 with TRBJ2-7; D might be TRBD1 (6 bases). Trimming stripped 7 bases from V and 6 bases from J, with 21 bases between. The CDR3 contains 15 residues. Per the germline V gene, CDR1 is KGHDR and CDR2 is SFDVKD. The CDR3 nucleotides read TGTGCCACCAGCCCCCGGACAGTGTGGGTCTGCGAGCAGTACGTC. This gives the protein CATSPRTVWVCEQYV.

The rearrangement joins TRBV6-1 to TRBJ1-1; D may be TRBD1 (6 bases). CDR3 length: 14 amino acids. Between the trimmed V and J ends, which lost 6 bases and 2 bases, there was a span of 13 bases. Germline loops: CDR1 MNHNS, CDR2 SASEGT. The CDR3 coding sequence is TGTGCCAGCAGCCCCGGGACAAAAAACACTGAAGCTTTCTTT. Translating it yields CASSPGTKNTEAFF.

The gene calls are TRBV19 and TRBJ1-1, with D possibly matching TRBD1 (6 bases). The CDR3 runs to 13 residues. V lost 4 bases and J lost 12, with 18 bases in between. Germline V CDR1 and CDR2: LNHDA, SQIVND (reference sequence). The CDR3 DNA reads as TGTGCCAGTAGTACCTGGGACAAAACCTATACTTTCTTT. The encoded protein is CASSTWDKTYTFF.

The chain is built from TRBV11-1 and TRBJ2-7; D is possibly TRBD1 or TRBD2 (5 bases each). This CDR3 is 15 amino acids long. Germline CDR1 SGHAT, CDR2 FQDESV (reference sequence). V dropped 5 bases and J dropped 2 bases, with 16 bases sitting between them. Here the CDR3 DNA reads TGTGCCAGCAGCCTCCTATCGGGACGGGCCTACGAGCAGTACGTC. This sequence encodes CASSLLSGRAYEQYV.

This clonotype was observed at least ten times. CDR3: CASRTSFTDTQYF. The CDR3 DNA reads as TGTGCCAGCAGGACTAGCTTCACAGATACGCAGTATTTT. This chain links TRBV6-2 or TRBV6-3 with TRBJ2-3, with 7 bases lining up with TRBD2. This CDR3 is built from 13 residues. Per germline, CDR1 MNHEY and CDR2 SVGEGT. V shed 6 bases, J shed 2 bases, and the junction held 2 bases outside the gene matches.

The genes are TRBV10-3 and TRBJ2-1; 8 bases agree with TRBD2. With 7 bases clipped from V and 2 bases from J, the junction kept 4 bases outside the gene matches. CDR1 and CDR2 (germline): ENHRY, SYGVKD. CDR3 size: 14 residues. The CDR3 DNA reads as TGTGCCATCATAGACGGGGGGGCCTACAATGAGCAGTTCTTC. Translating it yields CAIIDGGAYNEQFF.

The chain combines TRBV7-2 with TRBJ1-3; D perhaps matches TRBD1 (6 bases). CDR3 length equals 14 residues. Trimming cost V 0 bases and J 7 bases, with 10 bases left between them. The V gene's germline CDR1 is SGHTA and CDR2 FQGNSA. This CDR3 reads CASSLAGGFNTIYF. The CDR3 DNA sequence: TGTGCCAGCAGCTTAGCAGGGGGTTTCAACACCATATATTTT.

About this clonotype itself: The conserved closing phenylalanine or tryptophan is absent in this CDR3, likely reflecting a read error. The chain joins TRBV24-1 to TRBJ2-1; 7 positions match TRBD2. The germline V gene encodes CDR1 KGHDR and CDR2 SFDVKD. This CDR3 has 15 amino acids. J lost 6 bases, V lost 3 bases, and 7 bases had no gene match. The chain's CDR3 is CATSDILAEFNEQFL. Here the CDR3 DNA reads TGTGCCACCAGTGATATCCTAGCGGAGTTCAATGAGCAGTTCCTC.

The CDR3 DNA sequence: TGTGCCAGCAGTGAGGGGGGGCCGAGCTCCTACAATGAGCAGTTCTTC. Translating gives CASSEGGPSSYNEQFF. The chain is built from TRBV28 and TRBJ2-1; possible D gene TRBD2, 7 bases. Germline CDR1 and CDR2: MDHEN and SYDVKM. This CDR3 has 16 residues. V lost 5 bases, J lost 0 bases, and 14 bases lay in between. The full variable domain, rest sourced from reference TRBV28 and TRBJ2-1, is DVKVTQSSRYLVKRTGEKVFLECVQDMDHENMFWYRQDPGLGLRLIYFSYDVKMKEKGDIPEGYSVSREKKERFSLILESASTNQTSMYLCASSEGGPSSYNEQFFGPGTRLTVL.

In this sample, this clonotype turned up a few times. This chain joins TRBV5-8 and TRBJ1-1, with D perhaps matching TRBD1 (5 bases). Trimming stripped 4 bases from V and 0 bases from J, with 10 bases between. CDR3 length: 14 amino acids. Germline V gives CDR1 SGHTS, CDR2 YDEGEE. The CDR3 nucleotides read TGTGCCAGCAGCCCACAGGCCTTGAACACTGAAGCTTTCTTT. Translated, it gives CASSPQALNTEAFF.

This clonotype was detected many times. The rearrangement uses TRBV20-1 and TRBJ2-5, with no clear D. Germline lookup yields CDR1 DFQATT and CDR2 SNEGSKA (reference sequence). The CDR3 covers 12 residues. The germline V and J ends were trimmed by 5 bases and 2 bases, with 9 bases remaining between them. The CDR3 nucleotides read TGCAGTGCTTGGGCGGCTCAAGAGACCCAGTACTTC. Translating gives CSAWAAQETQYF.

This clonotype was seen many times. The rearrangement uses TRBV6-1 and TRBJ1-2, with a tentative D call TRBD1 (6 bases). Trimming cost V 7 bases and J 4 bases, with 13 bases left between them. Per the germline V gene, CDR1 is MNHNS and CDR2 is SASEGT. CDR3 length: 13 amino acids. The CDR3 region has the DNA TGTGCCAGCACCCCAGGGGCAGGCTATGGCTACACCTTC. It is translated as CASTPGAGYGYTF.

This clonotype was counted only a few times. The rearrangement links TRBV18 to TRBJ1-5; D is unclear. The ends were cut back, 3 bases at V and 1 base at J, with 10 bases in the middle. This CDR3 comprises 15 residues. Looked up from germline, CDR1 is KGHSH and CDR2 is LQKENI. The CDR3 loop is CASSPRDSSNQPQHF. In DNA, the CDR3 is TGTGCCAGCTCACCTAGGGATTCAAGCAATCAGCCCCAGCATTTT.

As concerns this clonotype: Mismatch with germline at one junction end may stem from a read error. The chain recombines TRBV7-2 with TRBJ2-1; 8 nucleotides agree with TRBD2. The CDR3 extends over 18 amino acids. The germline gives CDR1 SGHTA, CDR2 FQGNSA. CDR3 residues: CASTLLIMTSAAYNEQFF. Here the CDR3 DNA reads TGTGCCAGCACCTTACTCATTATGACTAGCGCCGCCTACAATGAGCAGTTCTTC.

The chain combines TRBV6-2 or TRBV6-3 with TRBJ2-7; 10 nucleotides match TRBD2. From germline, CDR1 is MNHEY and CDR2 SVGEGT. The CDR3 totals 13 residues. CDR3 protein: CASSGGSSYEKYV. For the CDR3, the DNA is TGTGCCAGTAGCGGGGGGAGCTCCTACGAGAAGTACGTC.